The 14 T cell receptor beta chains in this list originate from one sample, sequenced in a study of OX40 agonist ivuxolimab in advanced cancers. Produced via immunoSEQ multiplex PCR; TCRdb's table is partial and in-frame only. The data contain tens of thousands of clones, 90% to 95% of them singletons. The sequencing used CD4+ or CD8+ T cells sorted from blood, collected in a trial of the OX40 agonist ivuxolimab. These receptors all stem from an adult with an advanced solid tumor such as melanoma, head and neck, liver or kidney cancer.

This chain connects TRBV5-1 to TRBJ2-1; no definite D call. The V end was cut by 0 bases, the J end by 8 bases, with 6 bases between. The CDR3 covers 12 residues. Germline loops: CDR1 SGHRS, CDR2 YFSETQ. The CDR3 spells CASSLARDEQFF. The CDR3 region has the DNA TGCGCCAGCAGCTTGGCCAGAGATGAGCAGTTCTTC.

CDR3 in amino acids: CASSRTSGRAETQYF. The DNA for the CDR3 is TGTGCCAGCAGCAGGACTAGCGGGAGGGCCGAGACCCAGTACTTC. This rearrangement joins TRBV28 to TRBJ2-5, with 15 bases matching TRBD2. With 6 bases clipped from V and 5 bases from J, the junction kept 4 bases outside the gene matches. This CDR3 is 15 amino acids long. CDR1 and CDR2 (germline): MDHEN, SYDVKM.

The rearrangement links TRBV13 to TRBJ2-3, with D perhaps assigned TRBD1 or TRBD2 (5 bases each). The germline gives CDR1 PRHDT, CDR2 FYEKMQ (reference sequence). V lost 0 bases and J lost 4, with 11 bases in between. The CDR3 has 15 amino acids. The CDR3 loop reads CASSLGMLGADTQYF. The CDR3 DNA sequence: TGTGCCAGCAGCTTAGGGATGTTGGGGGCAGATACGCAGTATTTT.

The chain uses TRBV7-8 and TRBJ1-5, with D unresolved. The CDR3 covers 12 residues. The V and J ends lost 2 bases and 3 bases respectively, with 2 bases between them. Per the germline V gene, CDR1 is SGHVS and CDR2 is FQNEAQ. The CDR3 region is CASSLSNQPQHF. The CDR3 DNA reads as TGTGCCAGCAGCTTATCCAATCAGCCCCAGCATTTT.

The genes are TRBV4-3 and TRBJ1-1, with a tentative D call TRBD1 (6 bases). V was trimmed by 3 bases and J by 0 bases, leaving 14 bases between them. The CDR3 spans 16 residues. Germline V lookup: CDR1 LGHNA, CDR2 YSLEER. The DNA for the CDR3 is TGCGCCAGCAGCCAGGGCCCGGGACAAATGAACACTGAAGCTTTCTTT. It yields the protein CASSQGPGQMNTEAFF.

CDR3 amino acids: CASSGDRGQVETQYF. The DNA of the CDR3 is TGTGCCAGCAGTGGGGACAGGGGGCAGGTAGAGACCCAGTACTTC. The V gene is TRBV2, the J gene TRBJ2-5; TRBD1 matches 12 bases. V shed 4 bases, J shed 4 bases, and the junction held 4 bases outside the gene matches. Germline CDR1 SNHLY, CDR2 FYNNEI. This CDR3 region has 15 residues.

CDR3 nucleotide sequence: TGCGCCAGCAGGGGTGGGGGAGAGCAGTACTTC. It encodes CASRGGGEQYF. This chain links TRBV5-1 with TRBJ2-7; D is possibly TRBD1 or TRBD2 (5 bases each). Trimming took off 5 bases at V and 7 bases at J, with 10 bases between the two ends. The germline CDR1 and CDR2 sequences are SGHRS and YFSETQ. This CDR3 region has 11 residues.

In nucleotides, the CDR3 is TGTGCCAGCAGCTTAGCTCCAATCCAAGAGACCCAGTACTTC. Amino acid sequence: CASSLAPIQETQYF. The chain carries TRBV13 and TRBJ2-5; unclear D gene. In germline, CDR1 is PRHDT, CDR2 FYEKMQ (reference sequence). This CDR3 contains 14 residues. Trimming left V 1 base short and J 1 base short, with 7 bases between.

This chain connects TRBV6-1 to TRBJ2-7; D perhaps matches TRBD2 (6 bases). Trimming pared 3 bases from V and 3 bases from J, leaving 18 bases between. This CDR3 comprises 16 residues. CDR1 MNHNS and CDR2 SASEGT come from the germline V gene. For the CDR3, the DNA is TGTGCCAGCAGTGATATACAGGTGGGAGGTCTCTACGAGCAGTACTTC. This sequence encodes CASSDIQVGGLYEQYF.

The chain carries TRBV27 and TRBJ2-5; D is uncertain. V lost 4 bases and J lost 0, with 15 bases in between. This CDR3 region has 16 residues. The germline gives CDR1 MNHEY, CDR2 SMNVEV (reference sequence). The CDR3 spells CASSYGEFGYQETQYF. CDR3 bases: TGTGCCAGCAGTTATGGAGAATTCGGATACCAAGAGACCCAGTACTTC.

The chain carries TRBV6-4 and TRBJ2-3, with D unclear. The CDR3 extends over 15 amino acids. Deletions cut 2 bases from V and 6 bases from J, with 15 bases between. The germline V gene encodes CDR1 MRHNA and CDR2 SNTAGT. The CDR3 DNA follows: TGTGCCAGCAGTGACCCCATGGGGTTCCGCGATACGCAGTATTTT. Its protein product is CASSDPMGFRDTQYF.

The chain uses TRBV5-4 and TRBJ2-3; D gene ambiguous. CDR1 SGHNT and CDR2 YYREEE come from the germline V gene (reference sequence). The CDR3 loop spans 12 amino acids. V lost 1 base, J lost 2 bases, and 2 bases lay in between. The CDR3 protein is CASSLITDTQYF. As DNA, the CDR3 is TGTGCCAGCAGCTTGATCACAGATACGCAGTATTTT.

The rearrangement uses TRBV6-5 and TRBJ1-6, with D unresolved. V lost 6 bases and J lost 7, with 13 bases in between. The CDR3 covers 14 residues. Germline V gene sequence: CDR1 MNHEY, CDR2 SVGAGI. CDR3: CASSSDSANSPLHF. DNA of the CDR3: TGTGCCAGCAGCTCCGATTCGGCGAATTCACCCCTCCACTTT.

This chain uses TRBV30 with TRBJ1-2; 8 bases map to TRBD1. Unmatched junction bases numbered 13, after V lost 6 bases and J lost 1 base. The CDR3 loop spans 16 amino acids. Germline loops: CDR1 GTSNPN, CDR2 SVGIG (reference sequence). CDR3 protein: CACHIEEQGVNYGYTF. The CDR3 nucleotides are TGTGCCTGCCACATCGAGGAACAGGGGGTTAACTATGGCTACACCTTC.